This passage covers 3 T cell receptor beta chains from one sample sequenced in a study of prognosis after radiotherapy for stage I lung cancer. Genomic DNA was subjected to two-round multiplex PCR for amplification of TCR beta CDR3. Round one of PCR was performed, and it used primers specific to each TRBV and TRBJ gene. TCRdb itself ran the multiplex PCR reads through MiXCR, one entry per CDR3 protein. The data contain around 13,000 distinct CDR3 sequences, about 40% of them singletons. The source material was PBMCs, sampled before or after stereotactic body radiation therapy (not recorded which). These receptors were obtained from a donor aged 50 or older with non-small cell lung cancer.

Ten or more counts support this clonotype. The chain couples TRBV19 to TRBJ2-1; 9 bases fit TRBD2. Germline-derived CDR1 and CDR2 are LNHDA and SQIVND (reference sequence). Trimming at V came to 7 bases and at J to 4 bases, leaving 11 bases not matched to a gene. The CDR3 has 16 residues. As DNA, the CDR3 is TGTGCCAGTAAGTCAGATAGCGGGGGAGGATACAATGAGCAGTTCTTC. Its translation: CASKSDSGGGYNEQFF.

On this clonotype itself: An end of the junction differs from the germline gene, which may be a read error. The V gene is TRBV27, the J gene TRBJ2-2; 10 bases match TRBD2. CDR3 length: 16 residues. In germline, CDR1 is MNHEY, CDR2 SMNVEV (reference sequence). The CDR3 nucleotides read TGTGCCAGCAGTCCGCGGTGGCTAGCGGGAGCCGGGGGGCTGTTTTTT. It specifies CASSPRWLAGAGGLFF.

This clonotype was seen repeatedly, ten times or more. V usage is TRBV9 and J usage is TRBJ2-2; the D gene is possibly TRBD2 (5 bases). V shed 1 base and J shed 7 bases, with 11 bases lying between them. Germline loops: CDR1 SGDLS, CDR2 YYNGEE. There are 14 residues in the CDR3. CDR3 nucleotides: TGTGCCAGCAGCGTATCCCTCGGGGACGGGGAGCTGTTTTTT. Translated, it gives CASSVSLGDGELFF.